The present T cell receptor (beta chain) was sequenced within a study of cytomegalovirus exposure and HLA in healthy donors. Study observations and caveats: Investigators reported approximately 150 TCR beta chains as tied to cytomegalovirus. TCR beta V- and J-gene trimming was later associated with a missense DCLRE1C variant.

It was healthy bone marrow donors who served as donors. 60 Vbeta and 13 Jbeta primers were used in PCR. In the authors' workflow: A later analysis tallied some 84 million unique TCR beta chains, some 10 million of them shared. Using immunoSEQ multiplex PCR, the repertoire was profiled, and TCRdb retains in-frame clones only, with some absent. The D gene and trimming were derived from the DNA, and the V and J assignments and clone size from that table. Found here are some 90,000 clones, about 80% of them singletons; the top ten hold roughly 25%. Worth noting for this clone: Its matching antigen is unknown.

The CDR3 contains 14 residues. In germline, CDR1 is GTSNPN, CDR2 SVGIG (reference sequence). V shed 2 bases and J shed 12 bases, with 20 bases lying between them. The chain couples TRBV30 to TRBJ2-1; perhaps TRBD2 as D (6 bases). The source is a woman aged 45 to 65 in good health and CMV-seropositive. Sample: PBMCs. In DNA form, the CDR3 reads TGTGCCTGGAGTCTTCCCCATCCCGGGACTCGGCAGTTCTTC. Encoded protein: CAWSLPHPGTRQFF.